The present entry profiles one TCR beta chain with its context. At least ten counts were recorded for this clonotype. Its recognized antigen is unknown. The junction shows a germline mismatch at one end, possibly a read error. The time point label for this specimen denotes: newly diagnosed GD, antithyroid drugs for less than 3 months. For both TCR sequencing and RNA sequencing, RNA was extracted from PBMCs using TRIzol. The diagnosis of Graves' disease followed American Thyroid Association guidelines. Recruitment of patients was carried out at an endocrinology department in Xi'an, China. Each patient gave approximately 9 milliliters of peripheral blood, collected in an EDTA anticoagulant tube. Ficoll Paque Plus density gradient separation was used to isolate PBMCs, and no further T cell sorting was done. An Agilent 2100 Bioanalyzer and agarose gel were used to assess RNA quality, and a NanoDrop 2000 was used to measure RNA concentration.

CDR1 and CDR2, per the germline V gene, are SGHTA and FQGTGA. The CDR3 sequence holds 18 residues, the cysteine and phenylalanine included. The CDR3 DNA has 54 bases and is translated from base 1. These data originate in a study of regulatory T cells in long-lasting Graves disease (dated by TCRdb to about 2021). Looking at the study overall: Patients with newly diagnosed Graves' disease had been on antithyroid drugs for under 3 months. The study took place in China and was registered as a clinical trial. Patients with persistent Graves' disease were compared with patients with newly diagnosed Graves' disease using TCR sequencing and RNA sequencing of peripheral blood. A total of around 35 samples underwent TCR sequencing, from about 13 patients with persistent Graves' disease and some 20 patients with newly diagnosed Graves' disease.

The method was multiplex PCR. Sequencing took place on an Illumina HiSeq 4000. CDR3 regions were amplified by Arm-PCR with iRepertoire HTBI primers to construct TCR beta libraries. Before sequencing, the PCR products underwent gel purification. Concerning the study's data processing: Gene usage analysis of CDR3 amino acid clonotypes used the 55 to 65 TRBV and 11 to 15 TRBJ segments found across samples. Filtered high-quality paired reads were merged into contigs using COPE and FqMerger. BLAST was used to align contigs to IMGT TRBV, TRBD and TRBJ reference genes, with CDR3 defined following IMGT. Any clonotype with a frequency above 0.1% was counted as a highly expanded clone. Shannon entropy was used to measure repertoire diversity, and the Gini coefficient was used to measure V-J evenness. Clonotypes shared by more than one individual were considered public. TCRdb trimmed the raw reads at Q25, called clones with MiXCR and kept productive beta chains. A single entry per CDR3 protein holds the most common genes and DNA from its merged rows. The V and J calls follow TCRdb's processing rather than the paper's. Here the sample has 400,000 to 500,000 distinct CDR3 sequences; 12% to 15% occur a single time. Clones ranked in the top ten supply approximately 17% of the sample.

Results and caveats for the whole study, not just this receptor: The authors acknowledged the small sample size as a limitation that may reduce accuracy. Persistent Graves' disease patients showed lower TCR Shannon entropy and fewer highly expanded clones than newly diagnosed patients, suggesting clonal expansion. TRBV28, TRBJ1-2 and TRBJ2-5 were preferentially used in persistent disease, while TRBV20-1 and TRBJ2-1 were favored in newly diagnosed disease. Patients with persistent disease shared more public clonotypes (around 2,500) than newly diagnosed patients did (more than 900). Because the primary lesion, thyroid tissue, could not be accessed, the study looked at peripheral blood alone. Sequencing and analysis were limited to the TCR beta chain.

The data also belong to a second study, concerning T cells in Graves' hyperthyroidism and ophthalmopathy. Per that second paper: A patient counted as having stable Graves' hyperthyroidism if no progression to ophthalmopathy occurred over 18 months of follow-up. The hyperthyroidism patients were between 18 and 65 years old and newly diagnosed, with a disease duration of less than 2 months. Exclusion was applied to patients with uncontrolled infections, other autoimmune diseases, pregnancy or lactation. Diagnoses were established on the basis of clinical symptoms, serum thyroxine and TRAb, thyroid ultrasound, and orbital computed tomography. The TCR CDR3 was subjected to a first round of RT-PCR using the HTBI primer set and the Qiagen OneStep RT-PCR kit. Most expanded thyroid clonotypes (frequency above 0.001) were also found in blood, which suggests that blood repertoires may mirror thyroid immune responses. A 13 V-J signature model separated ophthalmopathy from stable hyperthyroidism, with approximately 87% sensitivity and about 81% specificity in cross-validation and 80%/75% in testing. In validation, the model predicted progression to ophthalmopathy with around 71% sensitivity and approximately 78% specificity, a median of approximately 6.5 months before onset. A discovery cohort of fewer than 110 patients, about 40 with Graves' ophthalmopathy and approximately 57 with stable Graves' hyperthyroidism, was used to find distinguishing TCR V-J signatures. An independent validation cohort of about 20 hyperthyroidism patients and over 15 patients who later progressed to ophthalmopathy tested prospective prediction of ophthalmopathy. The 95 to 100 discovery patients were randomly split 7:3 into training and test sets. Thyroid tissue and blood T-cell repertoires from about six Graves' hyperthyroidism patients were also compared in the study. Following sampling, methimazole starting at 30 mg daily was given to hyperthyroidism patients, and high-dose intravenous methylprednisolone was given to ophthalmopathy patients. The libraries were constructed in a second round of multiplex PCR and then size-selected and purified. Sequencing of the libraries was done on an Illumina HiSeq2000 using paired-end 100 bp reads. SOAPnuke was used to process the raw data, throwing out any read that contained adapters or uncalled bases, had a mean Phred below 15, or lacked an exact constant-primer or identifier match. COPE v1.2.5 was used to merge high-quality paired reads, and clonotypes were defined as unique nucleotide sequences. MiTCR v1.1 was used to align the clonotypes against IMGT TRBV, TRBD and TRBJ reference segments. Only V-J combinations with frequency above 0.0001, covering about 99% of repertoires, were analysed. A TCS score was defined as the ratio between F50 (clonal expansion) and ExV (chaos), using BLOSUM62-based TCRdist between CDR3 peptides within each V-J. Welch's t-statistics and random forest reduced just over 500 V-J features to about 13, which were used in a naive Bayes classifier (R e1071). No statistical method was used to set the sample size in advance, and investigators knew the group allocation. According to the paper, TCR Vbeta CDR3 sequencing was carried out on 120 to 150 peripheral blood samples, which came from fewer than 50 ophthalmopathy, 75 or so hyperthyroidism and about 17 progressor patients.

This specimen was peripheral blood mononuclear cells (PBMCs), taken at new diagnosis, from a patient treated with antithyroid drugs. This sequence uses TRBV7-3 and TRBJ2-3; 12 nucleotides in the junction match TRBD2. The sequence derives from a woman aged 45-59 years with Graves disease. Donor details come from another sample of the same person, matched by shared clones. The DNA sequence reads TGTGCCAGCAGCCTAACCCCCGGACTAGCGGGAAGCACAGATACGCAGTATTTT. This translates into CASSLTPGLAGSTDTQYF.